This TCR beta chain was sequenced during a study of blood T cell repertoires in COVID-19. V was pared by 8 bases and J by 2 bases, with 2 bases of the junction left unmatched. Looked up from germline, CDR1 is WSHSY and CDR2 is SAAADI. The CDR3 covers 12 residues. The repertoire was sequenced with immunoSEQ multiplex PCR; TCRdb's copy has only in-frame clones and lacks some. The sample contains 140,000 or so clones, 82% of which appear only once. V gene TRBV10-2 combines with J gene TRBJ2-7; TRBD1 aligns across 8 bases. The sequencing sample was made of peripheral blood. The clonotype originates from a woman older than 75 with acute or convalescent COVID-19. Here the CDR3 DNA reads TGCGCCAGCTCGGGACAGGCCTACGAGCAGTACTTC. Its protein product is CASSGQAYEQYF.